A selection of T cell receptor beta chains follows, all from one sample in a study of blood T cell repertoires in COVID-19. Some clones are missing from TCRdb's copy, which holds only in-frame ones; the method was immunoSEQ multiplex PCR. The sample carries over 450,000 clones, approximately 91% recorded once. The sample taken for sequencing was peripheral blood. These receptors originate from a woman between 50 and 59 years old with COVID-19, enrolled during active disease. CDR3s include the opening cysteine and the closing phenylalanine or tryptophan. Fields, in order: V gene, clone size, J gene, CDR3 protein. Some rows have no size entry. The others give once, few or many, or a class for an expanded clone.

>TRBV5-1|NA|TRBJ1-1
CASSFPGWNEAFF
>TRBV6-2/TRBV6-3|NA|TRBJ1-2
CASSTTGTGNYYGYTF
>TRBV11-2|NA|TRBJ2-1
CASSLSAPGLSVKNEQFF
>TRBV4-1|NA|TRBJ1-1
CASSLQWRQTFTEAFF
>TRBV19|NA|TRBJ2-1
CASSKGAGEQFF
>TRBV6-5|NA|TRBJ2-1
CASGRDRVAYNEQFF
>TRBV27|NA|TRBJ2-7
CASSLFWAGDYEQYF
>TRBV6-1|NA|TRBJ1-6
CASSPSVSLHF
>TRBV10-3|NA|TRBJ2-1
CAISASGGSNEQFF
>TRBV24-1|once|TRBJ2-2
CATSDPGGKDTGELFF
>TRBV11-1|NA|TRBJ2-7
CASSLFSTGAYEQYF
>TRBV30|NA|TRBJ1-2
CAWSEGGLYGYTF
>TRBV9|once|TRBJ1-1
CASSEEDRIGTDTEAFF
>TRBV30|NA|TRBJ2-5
CAWSRGGVHQETQYF
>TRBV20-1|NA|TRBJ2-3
CSARRGDTQYF
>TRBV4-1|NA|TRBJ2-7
CASSQEVAGGLDTYEQYF
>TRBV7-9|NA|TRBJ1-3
CASSSRGEGKKRNTIYF
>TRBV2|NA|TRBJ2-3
CASRRAADTQYF
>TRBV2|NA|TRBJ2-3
CASTGEWTATDTQYF
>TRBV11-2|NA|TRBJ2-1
CASSLAPWDSGGLYNEQFF
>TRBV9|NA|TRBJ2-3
CASSPRTTSGGPRDTQYF
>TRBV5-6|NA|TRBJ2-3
CASTPLSGENTQYF
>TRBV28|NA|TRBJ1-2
CASSASANYGYTF
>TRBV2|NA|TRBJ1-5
CASSLNRLSNQPQHF
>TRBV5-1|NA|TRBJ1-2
CASSPAGGAPAHYGYTF
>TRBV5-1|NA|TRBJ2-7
CASSLWLAGGTYEQYF
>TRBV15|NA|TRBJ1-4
CATSRAGVVEKLFF
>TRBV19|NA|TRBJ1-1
CASSSRSNTEAFF
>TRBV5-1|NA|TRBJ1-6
CASTPVGPAESPLHF
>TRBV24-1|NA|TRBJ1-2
CATSDPTLAYGYTF
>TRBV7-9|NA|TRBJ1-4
CASSLEAGLNEKLFF
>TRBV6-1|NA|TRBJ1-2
CASSESGVYGYTF
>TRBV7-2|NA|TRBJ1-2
CASSLQGMGANGYTF
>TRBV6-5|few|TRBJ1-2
CASRWTGEVGGYTF
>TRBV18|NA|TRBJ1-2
CASSPFSGENGYTF
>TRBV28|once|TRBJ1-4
CASSSGGEGEKLFF
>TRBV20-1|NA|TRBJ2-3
CSASPYQGDTQYF
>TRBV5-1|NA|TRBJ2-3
CASSLTDWAVEQYF
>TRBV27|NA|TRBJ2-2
CASRDWPNRNTGELFF
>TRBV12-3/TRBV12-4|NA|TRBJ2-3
CASSLQVTDTQYF
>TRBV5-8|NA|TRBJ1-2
CASRRDSEGYTF
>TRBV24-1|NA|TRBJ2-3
CATSDALPSGGAGDTQYF
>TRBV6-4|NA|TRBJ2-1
CASSGIAGDSYNEQFF
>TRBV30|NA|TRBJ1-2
CAWSVRSRVYNYGYTF
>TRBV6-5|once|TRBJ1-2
CASRPGQPNYGYTF
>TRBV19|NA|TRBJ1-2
CASSIRSSSGGYTF
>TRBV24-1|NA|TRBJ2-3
CATSAPAGDTDTQYF
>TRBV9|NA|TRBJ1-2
CASSLGQGGYGYTF
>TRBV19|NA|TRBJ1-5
CASSILLGQGNAQPQHF
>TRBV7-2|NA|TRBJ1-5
CASSFQGARGEPQHF
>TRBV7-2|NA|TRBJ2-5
CASSWTSGQETQYF
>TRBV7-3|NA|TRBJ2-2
CASSSTRGSEELFF
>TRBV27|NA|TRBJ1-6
CASSLGQDNSPLHF
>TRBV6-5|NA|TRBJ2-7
CASTGTFSYEQYF
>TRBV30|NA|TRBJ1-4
CGLKTGTGEKLFF
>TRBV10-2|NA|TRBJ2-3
CASSGRAGDLRTDTQYF
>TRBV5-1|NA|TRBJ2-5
CASSLVAGGTAQETQYF